The source of this TCR beta chain is a study of T cell repertoires in cytomegalovirus infection. Across the whole study: CMV epitopes in the study were HLA-C-restricted (recently identified) and HLA-B-restricted (well studied). Shared public TCR beta signatures pointed to both CMV infection and a matching HLA type. Overall study results and limits: The ex vivo response was dominated by HLA-C-restricted CMV-specific TCR beta clonotypes. The cumulative frequency of public TCR beta families distinguished individuals who carried CMV together with the relevant HLA.

With respect to this clonotype: Its antigen remains unidentified.

Using its own MiXCR run on the reads, TCRdb lists one record per CDR3 protein. The data hold approximately 110,000 distinct CDR3 sequences, with around 30% observed a single time. The CDR3 is 18 residues long. The J segment lost 3 bases and the V segment lost 0 bases, leaving 11 bases of the junction unmatched. Looked up from germline, CDR1 is MNHNY and CDR2 is SVGAGI (reference sequence). V and J are TRBV6-6 and TRBJ2-1; 7 bases agree with TRBD2. This clonotype was obtained from a human donor in good health (CMV status not recorded). Some clones in this sample may be carry-over from other donors' samples. This specimen was CD8+ T cells from cultured PBMCs, taken from culture after CMV antigen stimulation. The DNA for the CDR3 is TGTGCCAGCAGTTACTCTAGTACGCGACTAGCCTTCTACAATGAGCAGTTCTTC. Translated, it gives CASSYSSTRLAFYNEQFF.